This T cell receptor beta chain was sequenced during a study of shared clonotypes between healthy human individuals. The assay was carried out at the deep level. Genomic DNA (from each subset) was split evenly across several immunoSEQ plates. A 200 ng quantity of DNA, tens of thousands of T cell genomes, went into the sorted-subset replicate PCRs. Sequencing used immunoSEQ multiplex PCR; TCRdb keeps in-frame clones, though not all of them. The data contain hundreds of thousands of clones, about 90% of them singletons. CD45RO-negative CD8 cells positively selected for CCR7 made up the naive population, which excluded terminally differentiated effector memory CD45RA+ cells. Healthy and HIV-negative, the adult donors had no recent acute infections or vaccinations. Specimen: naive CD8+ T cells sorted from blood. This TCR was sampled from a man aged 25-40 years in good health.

The CDR3: CASSAGTGSVWGTEAFF. The CDR3, as DNA: TGTGCCAGCAGCGCCGGGACAGGGTCTGTTTGGGGCACTGAAGCTTTCTTT. The J gene is TRBJ1-1, the V gene TRBV27; 9 positions match TRBD1. V gave up 6 bases and J gave up 4 bases; unmatched junction bases: 15. CDR1 is MNHEY, CDR2 SMNVEV, per germline (reference sequence). The CDR3 consists of 17 residues.